Listed below are T cell receptor beta chains from one sample, sequenced in a study of cytomegalovirus exposure and HLA in healthy donors. Profiled with immunoSEQ multiplex PCR; TCRdb holds only in-frame clones, not every one. The table shows roughly 200,000 clones, with about four fifths occurring only once. Sequencing was done on a sample of PBMCs. These receptors were taken from a girl aged 5 to 17 in good health and CMV-seropositive. Both conserved end residues are part of each CDR3. The order of the fields is D gene, V gene, J gene, clone size, CDR3 protein, CDR3 DNA. D genes are given only for firm matches. Size tells how often a clone was seen (once, few, many) or the class of an expanded clone, and some rows leave it out.

D: .
V: TRBV6-1
J: TRBJ1-5
size: .
CDR3: CASSDGASNQPQHF
DNA: TGTGCCAGCAGTGATGGGGCGAGCAATCAGCCCCAGCATTTT

D: TRBD1
V: TRBV5-6
J: TRBJ1-2
size: .
CDR3: CASSPLDREGGYTF
DNA: TGTGCCAGCTCTCCCTTGGACAGGGAAGGTGGCTACACCTTC

D: .
V: TRBV28
J: TRBJ2-1
size: .
CDR3: CASSLTVNEQFF
DNA: TGTGCCAGCAGTCTGACTGTTAATGAGCAGTTCTTC

D: TRBD2
V: TRBV11-2
J: TRBJ2-5
size: .
CDR3: CASSPLSLAGQETQYF
DNA: TGTGCCAGCAGCCCTTTGTCACTAGCGGGGCAAGAGACCCAGTACTTC

D: .
V: TRBV5-4
J: TRBJ1-6
size: .
CDR3: CASSFMGDSPLHF
DNA: TGTGCCAGCAGCTTCATGGGAGATTCACCCCTCCACTTT

D: .
V: TRBV10-3
J: TRBJ2-3
size: .
CDR3: CASTVANTDTQYF
DNA: TGTGCCAGTACAGTGGCTAACACAGATACGCAGTATTTT

D: .
V: TRBV9
J: TRBJ2-1
size: few
CDR3: CASGGAGATYNEQFF
DNA: TGTGCCAGCGGGGGGGCAGGGGCTACCTACAATGAGCAGTTCTTC

D: .
V: TRBV28
J: TRBJ2-7
size: .
CDR3: CASTFGGASYEQYF
DNA: TGTGCCAGCACCTTCGGCGGGGCGTCCTACGAGCAGTACTTC

D: .
V: TRBV10-3
J: TRBJ2-7
size: .
CDR3: CAIKTDKASYEQYF
DNA: TGTGCCATCAAGACCGACAAGGCCTCCTACGAGCAGTACTTC

D: TRBD2
V: TRBV15
J: TRBJ2-1
size: .
CDR3: CATSREAGLARNEQFF
DNA: TGTGCCACCAGCAGAGAAGCGGGACTAGCTCGCAATGAGCAGTTCTTC

D: .
V: TRBV4-3
J: TRBJ2-3
size: few
CDR3: CASSQVGHTDTQYF
DNA: TGCGCCAGCAGCCAAGTGGGGCACACAGATACGCAGTATTTT

D: .
V: TRBV18
J: TRBJ1-4
size: .
CDR3: CASSLPEGETNEKLFF
DNA: TGTGCCAGCTCACTTCCTGAGGGGGAAACTAATGAAAAACTGTTTTTT

D: .
V: TRBV15
J: TRBJ1-2
size: few
CDR3: CATSPREGIYGYTF
DNA: TGTGCCACCAGCCCCAGGGAGGGAATCTATGGCTACACCTTC

D: TRBD1
V: TRBV7-2
J: TRBJ2-5
size: few
CDR3: CASRHRGRETQYF
DNA: TGTGCCAGCAGACACAGGGGTAGAGAGACCCAGTACTTC

D: TRBD2
V: TRBV9
J: TRBJ2-1
size: .
CDR3: CASSVGLAGGANEQFF
DNA: TGTGCCAGCAGCGTAGGACTAGCGGGGGGCGCAAATGAGCAGTTCTTC

D: TRBD2
V: TRBV10-2
J: TRBJ2-5
size: .
CDR3: CASTNLGLASETQYF
DNA: TGCGCCAGCACCAACTTGGGACTAGCTTCGGAGACCCAGTACTTC

D: TRBD1
V: TRBV18
J: TRBJ2-5
size: .
CDR3: CASQTGVQETQYF
DNA: TGTGCCAGCCAGACAGGGGTACAAGAGACCCAGTACTTC

D: .
V: TRBV5-1
J: TRBJ1-1
size: few
CDR3: CASSASGTTNTEAFF
DNA: TGCGCCAGCAGCGCATCCGGGACAACGAACACTGAAGCTTTCTTT

D: TRBD2
V: TRBV18
J: TRBJ2-5
size: .
CDR3: CASSPPLGLARETQYF
DNA: TGTGCCAGCTCACCACCCTTGGGACTAGCTCGGGAGACCCAGTACTTC

D: TRBD2
V: TRBV6-1
J: TRBJ2-3
size: .
CDR3: CASSEARGSRAGDTQYF
DNA: TGTGCCAGCAGTGAAGCGCGGGGGTCAAGGGCCGGAGATACGCAGTATTTT

D: .
V: TRBV6-1
J: TRBJ1-4
size: .
CDR3: CASSEEVGGRATNEKLFF
DNA: TGTGCCAGCAGTGAAGAGGTGGGGGGTAGGGCAACTAATGAAAAACTGTTTTTT

D: .
V: TRBV30
J: TRBJ1-2
size: .
CDR3: CAWSVQTGNYGYTF
DNA: TGTGCCTGGAGTGTACAAACAGGGAACTATGGCTACACCTTC